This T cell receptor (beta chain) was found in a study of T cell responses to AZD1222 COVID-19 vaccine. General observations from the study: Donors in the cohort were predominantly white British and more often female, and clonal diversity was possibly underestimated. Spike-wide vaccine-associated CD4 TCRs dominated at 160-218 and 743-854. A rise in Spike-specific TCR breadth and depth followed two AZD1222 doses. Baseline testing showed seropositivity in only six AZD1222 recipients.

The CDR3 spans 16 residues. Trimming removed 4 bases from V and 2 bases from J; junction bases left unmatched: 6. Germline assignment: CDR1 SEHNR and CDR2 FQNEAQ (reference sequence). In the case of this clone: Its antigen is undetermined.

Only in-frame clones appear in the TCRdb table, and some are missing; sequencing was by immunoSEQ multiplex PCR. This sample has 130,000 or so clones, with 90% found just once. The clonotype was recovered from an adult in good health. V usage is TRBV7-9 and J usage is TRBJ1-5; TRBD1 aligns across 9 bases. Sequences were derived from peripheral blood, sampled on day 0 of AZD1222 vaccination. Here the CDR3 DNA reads TGTGCCAGCAGCTCGATAGGGGACAGGGGCAATCAGCCCCAGCATTTT. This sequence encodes CASSSIGDRGNQPQHF.